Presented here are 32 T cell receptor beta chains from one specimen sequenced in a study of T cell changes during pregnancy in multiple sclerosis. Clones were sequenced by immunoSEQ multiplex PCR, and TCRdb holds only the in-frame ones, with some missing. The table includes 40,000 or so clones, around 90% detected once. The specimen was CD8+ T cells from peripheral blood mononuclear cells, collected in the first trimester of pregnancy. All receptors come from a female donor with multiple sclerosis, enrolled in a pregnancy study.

For the CDR3, the DNA is TGTGCCAGCAGCTTAGCACAGCCTAACTATGGCTACACCTTC. Translating gives CASSLAQPNYGYTF. This chain links TRBV5-5 with TRBJ1-2; D uncertain. V was trimmed by 2 bases and J by 0 bases, leaving 8 bases between them. This CDR3 region has 14 residues. CDR1 is SGHKS and CDR2 is YYEKEE in the germline V gene (reference sequence).

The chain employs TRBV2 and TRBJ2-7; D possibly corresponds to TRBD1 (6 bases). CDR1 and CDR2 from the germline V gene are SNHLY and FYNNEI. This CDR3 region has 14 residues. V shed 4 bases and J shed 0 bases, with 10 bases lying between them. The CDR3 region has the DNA TGTGCCAGCAGTGGACAGGTGAGCTCCTACGAGCAGTACTTC. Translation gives CASSGQVSSYEQYF.

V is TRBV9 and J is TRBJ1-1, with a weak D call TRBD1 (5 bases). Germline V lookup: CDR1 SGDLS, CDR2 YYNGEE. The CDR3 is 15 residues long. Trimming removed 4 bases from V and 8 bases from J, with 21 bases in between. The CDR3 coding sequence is TGTGCCAGCAGCCCCACGCAGGGAGGGATGTCGGAAGCTTTCTTT. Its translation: CASSPTQGGMSEAFF. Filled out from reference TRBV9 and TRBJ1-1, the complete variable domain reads DSGVTQTPKHLITATGQRVTLRCSPRSGDLSVYWYQQSLDQGLQFLIQYYNGEERAKGNILERFSAQQFPDLHSELNLSSLELGDSALYFCASSPTQGGMSEAFFGQGTRLTVV.

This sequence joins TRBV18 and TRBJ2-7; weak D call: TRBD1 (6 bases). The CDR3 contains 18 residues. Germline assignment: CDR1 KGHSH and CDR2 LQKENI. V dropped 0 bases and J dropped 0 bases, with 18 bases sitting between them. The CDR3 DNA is TGTGCCAGCTCACCACCGACAGGTACAGAATTTCGCTCCTACGAGCAGTACTTC. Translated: CASSPPTGTEFRSYEQYF. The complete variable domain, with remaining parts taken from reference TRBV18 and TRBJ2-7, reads NAGVMQNPRHLVRRRGQEARLRCSPMKGHSHVYWYRQLPEEGLKFMVYLQKENIIDESGMPKERFSAEFPKEGPSILRIQQVVRGDSAAYFCASSPPTGTEFRSYEQYFGPGTRLTVT.

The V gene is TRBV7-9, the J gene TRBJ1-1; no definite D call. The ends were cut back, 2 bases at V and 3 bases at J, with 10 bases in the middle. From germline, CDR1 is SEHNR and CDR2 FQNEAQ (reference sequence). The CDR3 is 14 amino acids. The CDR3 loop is CASSLSYGDTEAFF. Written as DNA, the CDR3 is TGTGCCAGCAGCTTAAGTTACGGGGACACTGAAGCTTTCTTT.

In nucleotides, the CDR3 is TGTGCCAGCGCCCTCGGGGTCCAGGATACGCAGTATTTT. It translates to CASALGVQDTQYF. The chain recombines TRBV6-5 with TRBJ2-3; tentative D call: TRBD2 (5 bases). Germline V gene sequence: CDR1 MNHEY, CDR2 SVGAGI. Trimming removed 8 bases from V and 6 bases from J, with 15 bases in between. CDR3 length: 13 amino acids.

CDR3 nucleotides: TGTGCCAGCCGGACAGGGGTCCGCAATCAGCCCCAGCATTTT. It codes for CASRTGVRNQPQHF. The J gene is TRBJ1-5, the V gene TRBV28; 9 nucleotides line up with TRBD1. With 8 bases clipped from V and 2 bases from J, the junction kept 4 bases outside the gene matches. Germline V gene lookup returns CDR1 MDHEN and CDR2 SYDVKM. This CDR3 spans 14 amino acids.

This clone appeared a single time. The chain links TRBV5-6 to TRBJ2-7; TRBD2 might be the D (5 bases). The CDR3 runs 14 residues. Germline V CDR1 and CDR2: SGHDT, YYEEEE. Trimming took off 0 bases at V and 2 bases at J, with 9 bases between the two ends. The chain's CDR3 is CASSLAGNTYEQYF. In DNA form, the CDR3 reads TGTGCCAGCAGCTTGGCCGGGAATACCTACGAGCAGTACTTC.

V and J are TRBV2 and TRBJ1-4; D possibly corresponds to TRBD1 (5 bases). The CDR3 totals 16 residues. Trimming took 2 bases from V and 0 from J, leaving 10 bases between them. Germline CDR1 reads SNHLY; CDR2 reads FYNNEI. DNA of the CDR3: TGTGCCAGCAGTGAATGGCAGGGCTCAACTAATGAAAAACTGTTTTTT. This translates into CASSEWQGSTNEKLFF.

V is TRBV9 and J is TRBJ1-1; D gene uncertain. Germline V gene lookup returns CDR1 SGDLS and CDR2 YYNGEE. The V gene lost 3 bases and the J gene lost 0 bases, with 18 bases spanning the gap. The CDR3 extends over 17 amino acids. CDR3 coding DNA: TGTGCCAGCAGCGCGAACCCCGAGGTTCTCATGAACACTGAAGCTTTCTTT. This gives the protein CASSANPEVLMNTEAFF. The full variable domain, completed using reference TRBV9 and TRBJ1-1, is DSGVTQTPKHLITATGQRVTLRCSPRSGDLSVYWYQQSLDQGLQFLIQYYNGEERAKGNILERFSAQQFPDLHSELNLSSLELGDSALYFCASSANPEVLMNTEAFFGQGTRLTVV.

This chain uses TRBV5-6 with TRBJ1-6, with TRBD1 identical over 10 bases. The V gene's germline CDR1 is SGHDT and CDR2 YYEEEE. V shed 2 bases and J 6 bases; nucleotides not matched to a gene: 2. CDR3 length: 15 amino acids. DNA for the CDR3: TGTGCCAGCAGCTTTGGGACAGGGGCTAATTCACCCCTCCACTTT. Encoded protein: CASSFGTGANSPLHF.

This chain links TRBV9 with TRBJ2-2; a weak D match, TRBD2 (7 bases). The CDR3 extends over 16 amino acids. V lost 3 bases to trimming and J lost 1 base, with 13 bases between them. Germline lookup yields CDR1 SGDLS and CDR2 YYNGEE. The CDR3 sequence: CASSGGGSWNTGELFF. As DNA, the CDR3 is TGTGCCAGCAGCGGGGGGGGCAGTTGGAACACCGGGGAGCTGTTTTTT.

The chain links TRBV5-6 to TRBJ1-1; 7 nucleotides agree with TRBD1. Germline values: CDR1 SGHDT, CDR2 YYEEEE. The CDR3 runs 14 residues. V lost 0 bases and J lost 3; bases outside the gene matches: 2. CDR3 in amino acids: CASSLGTGHTEAFF. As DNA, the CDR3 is TGTGCCAGCAGCTTGGGGACAGGCCACACTGAAGCTTTCTTT.

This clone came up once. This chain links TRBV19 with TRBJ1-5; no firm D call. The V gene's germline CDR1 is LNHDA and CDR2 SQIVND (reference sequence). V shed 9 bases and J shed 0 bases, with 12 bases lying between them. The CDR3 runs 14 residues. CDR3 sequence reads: CASLQSYSNQPQHF. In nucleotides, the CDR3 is TGTGCCAGCCTACAGAGCTATAGCAATCAGCCCCAGCATTTT.

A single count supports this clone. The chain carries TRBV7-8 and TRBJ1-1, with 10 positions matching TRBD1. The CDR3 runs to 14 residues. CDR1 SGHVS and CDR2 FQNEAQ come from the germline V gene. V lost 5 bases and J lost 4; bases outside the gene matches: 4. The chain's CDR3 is CASSQGTGATEAFF. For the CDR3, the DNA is TGTGCCAGCAGCCAAGGGACAGGGGCCACTGAAGCTTTCTTT.

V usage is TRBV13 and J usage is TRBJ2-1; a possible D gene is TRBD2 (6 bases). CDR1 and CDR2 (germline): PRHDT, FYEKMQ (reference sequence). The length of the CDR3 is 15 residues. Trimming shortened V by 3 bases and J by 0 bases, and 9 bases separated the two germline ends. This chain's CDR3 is CASSFYGSSYNEQFF. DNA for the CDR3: TGTGCCAGCAGCTTTTACGGGAGCTCCTACAATGAGCAGTTCTTC.

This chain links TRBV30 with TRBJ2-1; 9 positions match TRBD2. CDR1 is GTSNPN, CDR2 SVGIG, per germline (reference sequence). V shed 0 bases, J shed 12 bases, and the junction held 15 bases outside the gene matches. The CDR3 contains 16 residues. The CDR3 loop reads CAWSVVGGGALLVQFF. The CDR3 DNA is TGTGCCTGGAGTGTAGTCGGCGGGGGGGCCCTTCTTGTGCAGTTCTTC. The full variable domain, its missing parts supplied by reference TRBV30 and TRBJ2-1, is SQTIHQWPATLVQPVGSPLSLECTVEGTSNPNLYWYRQAAGRGLQLLFYSVGIGQISSEVPQNLSASRPQDRQFILSSKKLLLSDSGFYLCAWSVVGGGALLVQFFGPGTRLTVL.

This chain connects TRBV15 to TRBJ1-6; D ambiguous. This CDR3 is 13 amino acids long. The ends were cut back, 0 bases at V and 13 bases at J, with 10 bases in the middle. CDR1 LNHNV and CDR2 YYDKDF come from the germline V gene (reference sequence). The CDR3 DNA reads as TGTGCCACCAGCAGAGACGGGTTGTCTCCCCTCCACTTT. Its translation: CATSRDGLSPLHF.

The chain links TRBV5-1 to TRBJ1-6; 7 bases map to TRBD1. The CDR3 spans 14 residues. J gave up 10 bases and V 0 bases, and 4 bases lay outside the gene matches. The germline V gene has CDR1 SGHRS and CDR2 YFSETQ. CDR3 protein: CASSLGTGDSPLHF. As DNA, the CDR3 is TGCGCCAGCAGCTTGGGAACAGGGGACTCACCCCTCCACTTT.

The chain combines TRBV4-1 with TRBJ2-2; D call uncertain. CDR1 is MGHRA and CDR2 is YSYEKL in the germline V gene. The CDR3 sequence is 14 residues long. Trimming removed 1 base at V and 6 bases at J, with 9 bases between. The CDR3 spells CASSQVISPGELFF. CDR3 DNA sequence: TGCGCCAGCAGCCAAGTCATTAGCCCCGGGGAGCTGTTTTTT.

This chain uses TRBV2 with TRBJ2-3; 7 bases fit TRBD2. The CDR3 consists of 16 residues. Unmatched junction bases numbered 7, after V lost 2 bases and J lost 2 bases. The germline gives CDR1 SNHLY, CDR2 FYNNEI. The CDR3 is CASSERQGGYTDTQYF. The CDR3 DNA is TGTGCCAGCAGTGAAAGGCAGGGAGGGTACACAGATACGCAGTATTTT.

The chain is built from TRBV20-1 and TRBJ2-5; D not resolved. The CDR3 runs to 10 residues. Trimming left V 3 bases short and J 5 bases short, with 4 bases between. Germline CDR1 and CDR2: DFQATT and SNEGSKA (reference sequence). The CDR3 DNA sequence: TGCAGTGCTAGTGAGGAGACCCAGTACTTC. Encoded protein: CSASEETQYF.

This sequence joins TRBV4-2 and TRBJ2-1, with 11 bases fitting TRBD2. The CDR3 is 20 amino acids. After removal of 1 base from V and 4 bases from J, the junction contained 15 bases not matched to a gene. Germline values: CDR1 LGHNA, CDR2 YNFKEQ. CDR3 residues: CASSQGQLGSSGGFYNEQFF. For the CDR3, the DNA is TGTGCCAGCAGCCAAGGCCAACTGGGGTCTAGCGGGGGGTTTTACAATGAGCAGTTCTTC.

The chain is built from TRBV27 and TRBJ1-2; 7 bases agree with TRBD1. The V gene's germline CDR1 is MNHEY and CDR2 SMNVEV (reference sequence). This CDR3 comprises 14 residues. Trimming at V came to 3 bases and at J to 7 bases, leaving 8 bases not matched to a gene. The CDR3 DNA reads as TGTGCCAGCAGTTTGACCGGGACAGCCGGTGGCTACACCTTC. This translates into CASSLTGTAGGYTF.

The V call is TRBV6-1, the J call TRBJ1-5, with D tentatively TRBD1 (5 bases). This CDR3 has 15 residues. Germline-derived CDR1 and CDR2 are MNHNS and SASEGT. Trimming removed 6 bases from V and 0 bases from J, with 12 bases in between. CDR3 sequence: CASSADRNSNQPQHF. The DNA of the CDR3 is TGTGCCAGCAGCGCCGACAGAAATAGCAATCAGCCCCAGCATTTT.

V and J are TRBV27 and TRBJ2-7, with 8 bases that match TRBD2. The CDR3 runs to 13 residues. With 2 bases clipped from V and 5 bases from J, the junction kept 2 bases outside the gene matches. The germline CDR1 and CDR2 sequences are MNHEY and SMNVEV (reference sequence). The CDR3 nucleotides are TGTGCCAGCAGTTTACGGGGGGGGCACGAGCAGTACTTC. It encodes CASSLRGGHEQYF.

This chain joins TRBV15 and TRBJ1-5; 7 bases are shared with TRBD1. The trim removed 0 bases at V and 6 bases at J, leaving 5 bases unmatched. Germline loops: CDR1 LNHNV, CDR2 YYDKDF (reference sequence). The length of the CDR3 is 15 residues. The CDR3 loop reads CATSRDRGLRQPQHF. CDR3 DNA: TGTGCCACCAGCAGAGATAGGGGGCTTCGTCAGCCCCAGCATTTT.

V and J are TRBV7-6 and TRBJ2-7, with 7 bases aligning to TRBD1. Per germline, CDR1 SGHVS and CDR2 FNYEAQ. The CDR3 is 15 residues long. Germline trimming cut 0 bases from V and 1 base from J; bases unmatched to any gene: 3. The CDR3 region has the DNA TGTGCCAGCAGCTTAGCTGTGGACAGGTCCTACGAGCAGTACTTC. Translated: CASSLAVDRSYEQYF. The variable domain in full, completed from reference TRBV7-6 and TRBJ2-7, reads GAGVSQSPRYKVTKRGQDVALRCDPISGHVSLYWYRQALGQGPEFLTYFNYEAQQDKSGLPNDRFSAERPEGSISTLTIQRTEQRDSAMYRCASSLAVDRSYEQYFGPGTRLTVT.

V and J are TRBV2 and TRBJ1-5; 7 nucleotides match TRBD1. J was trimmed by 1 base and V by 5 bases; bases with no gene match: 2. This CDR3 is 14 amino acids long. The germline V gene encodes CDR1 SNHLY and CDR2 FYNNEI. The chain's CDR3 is CASSPGQSNQPQHF. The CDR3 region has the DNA TGTGCCAGCAGTCCGGGACAGAGCAATCAGCCCCAGCATTTT.

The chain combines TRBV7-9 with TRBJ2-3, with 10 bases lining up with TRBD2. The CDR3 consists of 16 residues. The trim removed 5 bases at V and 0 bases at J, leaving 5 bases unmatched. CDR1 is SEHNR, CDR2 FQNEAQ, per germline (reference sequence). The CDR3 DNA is TGTGCCAGCAGCATTGGGACTAGCGAGAGCACAGATACGCAGTATTTT. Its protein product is CASSIGTSESTDTQYF.

DNA of the CDR3: TGTGCCAGCTCACAAAATCCGGGACAGTGGACGGGAAACGAGCAGTACTTC. This translates into CASSQNPGQWTGNEQYF. V usage is TRBV18 and J usage is TRBJ2-7; 7 bases fit TRBD1. The CDR3 runs 17 residues. Germline CDR1 and CDR2: KGHSH and LQKENI. Trimming cost V 4 bases and J 5 bases; bases outside gene matches: 17. The entire variable domain, with the rest obtained from reference TRBV18 and TRBJ2-7, is as follows: NAGVMQNPRHLVRRRGQEARLRCSPMKGHSHVYWYRQLPEEGLKFMVYLQKENIIDESGMPKERFSAEFPKEGPSILRIQQVVRGDSAAYFCASSQNPGQWTGNEQYFGPGTRLTVT.

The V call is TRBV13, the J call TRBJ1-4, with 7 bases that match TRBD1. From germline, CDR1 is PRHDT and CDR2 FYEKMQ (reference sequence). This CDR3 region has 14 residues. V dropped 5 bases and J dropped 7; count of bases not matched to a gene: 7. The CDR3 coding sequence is TGTGCCAGCAGCGAGACAGGGCCGGGTGAAAAACTGTTTTTT. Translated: CASSETGPGEKLFF.